A selection of T cell receptor beta chains follows, all from one sample in a study of identical twins. TCRdb itself ran the 5' RACE reads through MiXCR, one entry per CDR3 protein. Among hundreds of thousands of distinct CDR3 sequences listed, approximately 8.3% were seen once. This sample also appeared in a second study, on yellow fever vaccine responses in identical twins.

The sequencing input was memory (CD45RO+) T cells sorted from blood. The receptors shown here come from a woman between 18 and 29 years old in good health. CDR3s include the opening cysteine and the closing phenylalanine or tryptophan. Each record gives: clone size, D gene, J gene, V gene, CDR3 protein, CDR3 DNA. The D gene is left open where the match is weak. Size is stated for part of the rows, as once, few or many counts, or as a class when the clone is expanded.

>-|TRBD1|TRBJ2-7|TRBV11-3
CASSTGQSYEQYF
TGTGCCAGCAGCACGGGACAGAGCTACGAGCAGTACTTC
>many|TRBD2|TRBJ2-3|TRBV12-3/TRBV12-4
CASSVSGSRTDTQYF
TGTGCCAGCAGTGTTAGCGGGAGTCGAACAGATACGCAGTATTTT
>few|-|TRBJ1-5|TRBV5-6
CASSLRDQPQHF
TGTGCCAGCAGCTTGAGGGATCAGCCCCAGCATTTT
>many|TRBD2|TRBJ2-1|TRBV20-1
CSARVAGGLSYNEQFF
TGCAGTGCTAGAGTCGCGGGAGGGCTCTCCTACAATGAGCAGTTCTTC
>-|TRBD2|TRBJ2-1|TRBV7-3
CASSLRPSGGALEQFF
TGTGCCAGCAGCTTAAGACCTAGCGGGGGGGCCCTTGAGCAGTTCTTC
>many|TRBD2|TRBJ2-1|TRBV13
CASNRPREGNEQFF
TGTGCCAGCAACCGTCCTCGGGAGGGGAATGAGCAGTTCTTC
>-|-|TRBJ2-3|TRBV18
CASSPRQEYTDTQYF
TGTGCCAGCTCCCCGAGACAGGAGTACACAGATACGCAGTATTTT
>many|-|TRBJ2-7|TRBV5-6
CASSSGDRIYEQYF
TGTGCCAGCAGCTCAGGGGACCGTATCTACGAGCAGTACTTC
>-|TRBD1|TRBJ1-6|TRBV20-1
CSASLDRAENSPLHF
TGCAGTGCTTCCCTGGACAGGGCCGAAAATTCACCCCTCCACTTT
>many|-|TRBJ2-1|TRBV25-1
CASSDHLGVATYNEQFF
TGTGCCAGCAGTGACCATTTGGGTGTGGCGACCTACAATGAGCAGTTCTTC
>-|-|TRBJ1-3|TRBV7-2
CASSLSASVDTIYF
TGTGCCAGCAGCTTATCAGCCTCCGTGGACACCATATATTTT
>many|TRBD2|TRBJ2-1|TRBV24-1
CATSTLAGDYNEQFF
TGTGCCACCAGTACGCTAGCGGGGGATTACAATGAGCAGTTCTTC
>few|-|TRBJ1-1|TRBV7-9
CASSFRTSSRNTEAFF
TGTGCCAGCAGCTTTCGGACATCCTCGCGGAACACTGAAGCTTTCTTT
>many|-|TRBJ1-1|TRBV5-1
CASSADTTTEAFF
TGCGCCAGCAGCGCGGACACGACCACTGAAGCTTTCTTT
>few|-|TRBJ2-7|TRBV4-2
CASSQDEYTGEYEQYF
TGTGCCAGCAGCCAAGATGAATATACGGGAGAATACGAGCAGTACTTC
>many|-|TRBJ2-7|TRBV29-1
CSVGHQQGGEQYF
TGCAGCGTTGGACACCAACAGGGAGGAGAGCAGTACTTC
>-|TRBD1|TRBJ1-1|TRBV3-1
CASSQDNRGNAEAFF
TGTGCCAGCAGCCAAGATAACAGGGGGAACGCTGAAGCTTTCTTT
>-|-|TRBJ2-7|TRBV6-1
CASATGPSYEQYF
TGTGCCAGCGCCACAGGGCCCTCCTACGAGCAGTACTTC
>-|-|TRBJ1-1|TRBV29-1
CSVLDRNTEAFF
TGCAGCGTGTTAGACAGGAACACTGAAGCTTTCTTT
>many|-|TRBJ2-1|TRBV20-1
CSDKQAYNEQFF
TGCAGTGATAAACAGGCCTACAATGAGCAGTTCTTC
>many|-|TRBJ2-6|TRBV7-2
CASSLFSRAGANVLTF
TGTGCCAGCAGCTTATTTAGTAGAGCTGGGGCCAACGTCCTGACTTTC
>many|-|TRBJ2-3|TRBV27
CASSFRAPDTQYF
TGTGCCAGCAGTTTTCGAGCCCCAGATACGCAGTATTTT
>many|-|TRBJ2-7|TRBV6-2/TRBV6-3
CASSYSNGGITYEQYF
TGTGCCAGCAGTTACTCGAACGGTGGGATCACCTACGAGCAGTACTTC
>many|TRBD2|TRBJ2-1|TRBV20-1
CSTTMTSGYNEQFF
TGCAGTACTACCATGACTAGCGGCTACAATGAGCAGTTCTTC
>few|-|TRBJ2-7|TRBV11-2
CASSTLNPYEQYF
TGTGCCAGCAGCACCCTCAATCCTTACGAGCAGTACTTC
>many|TRBD2|TRBJ2-7|TRBV4-1
CASSQDLTSEAYEQYF
TGCGCCAGCAGCCAAGATTTAACTAGCGAAGCCTACGAGCAGTACTTC
>few|TRBD2|TRBJ2-1|TRBV5-6
CASSIYRTSGIGEQFF
TGTGCCAGCAGTATTTATCGGACTAGCGGGATTGGTGAGCAGTTCTTC
>few|-|TRBJ2-3|TRBV6-5
CASSSLEGLSATDTQYF
TGTGCCAGCAGTTCCCTCGAGGGACTGTCGGCCACAGATACGCAGTATTTT
>few|TRBD2|TRBJ2-1|TRBV20-1
CSARDLAGDNEQFF
TGCAGTGCTAGAGATCTAGCGGGGGACAATGAGCAGTTCTTC
>many|TRBD1|TRBJ2-7|TRBV5-1
CASSRDRGAYEQYF
TGCGCCAGCAGCCGGGACAGGGGGGCCTACGAGCAGTACTTC
>few|TRBD2|TRBJ2-5|TRBV5-1
CASSLGAGRTSRNQETQYF
TGCGCCAGCAGCTTGGGTGCCGGGCGGACTAGCCGGAACCAAGAGACCCAGTACTTC
>few|TRBD2|TRBJ2-5|TRBV5-5
CASSWGTSGRISQETQYF
TGTGCCAGCAGCTGGGGGACTAGCGGGAGGATAAGTCAAGAGACCCAGTACTTC
>few|-|TRBJ2-7|TRBV11-2
CASSLLQRVSASSRYEQYF
TGTGCCAGCAGCTTACTTCAAAGGGTGTCGGCTAGCTCGAGGTACGAGCAGTACTTC
>few|TRBD2|TRBJ2-5|TRBV18
CASSPPKSGLAETQYF
TGTGCCAGCTCACCACCTAAATCCGGACTAGCAGAGACCCAGTACTTC
>-|TRBD1|TRBJ2-2|TRBV6-4
CASSGQGLTGELFF
TGTGCCAGCAGCGGACAGGGCCTCACCGGGGAGCTGTTTTTT
>-|-|TRBJ1-5|TRBV28
CASTTGGIRNQPQHF
TGTGCCAGCACAACGGGGGGAATACGGAATCAGCCCCAGCATTTT
>many|-|TRBJ1-6|TRBV5-1
CASSPGLRSGTYNSPLHF
TGCGCCAGCAGCCCTGGACTGCGGTCGGGCACCTATAATTCACCCCTCCACTTT
>-|-|TRBJ1-5|TRBV24-1
CATSVGNNQPQHF
TGTGCCACCAGTGTGGGGAACAATCAGCCCCAGCATTTT
>many|TRBD1|TRBJ2-1|TRBV29-1
CSVAPGTAYNEQFF
TGCAGCGTTGCACCCGGGACAGCCTACAATGAGCAGTTCTTC
>-|TRBD1|TRBJ1-2|TRBV5-5
CASSLASGQENYGYTF
TGTGCCAGCAGCTTGGCCTCGGGACAGGAAAACTATGGCTACACCTTC
>few|TRBD1|TRBJ2-7|TRBV5-1
CASSLGGYRGFSYEQYF
TGCGCCAGCAGCTTGGGTGGCTACAGGGGGTTCTCCTACGAGCAGTACTTC
>many|TRBD1|TRBJ2-1|TRBV24-1
CATSDIQGADYNEQFF
TGTGCCACCAGTGATATACAGGGGGCGGATTACAATGAGCAGTTCTTC